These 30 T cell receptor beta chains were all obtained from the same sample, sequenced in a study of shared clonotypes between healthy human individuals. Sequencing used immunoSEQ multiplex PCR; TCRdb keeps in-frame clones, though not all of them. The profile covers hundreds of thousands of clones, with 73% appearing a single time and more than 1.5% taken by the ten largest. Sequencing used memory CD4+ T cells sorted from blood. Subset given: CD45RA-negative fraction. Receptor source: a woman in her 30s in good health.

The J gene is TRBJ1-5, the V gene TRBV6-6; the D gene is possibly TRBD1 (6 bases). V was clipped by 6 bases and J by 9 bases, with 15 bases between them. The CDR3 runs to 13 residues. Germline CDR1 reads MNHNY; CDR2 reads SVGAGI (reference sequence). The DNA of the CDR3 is TGTGCCAGCAGACAGGGTCCCGAGGGGCCCCAGCATTTT. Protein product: CASRQGPEGPQHF.

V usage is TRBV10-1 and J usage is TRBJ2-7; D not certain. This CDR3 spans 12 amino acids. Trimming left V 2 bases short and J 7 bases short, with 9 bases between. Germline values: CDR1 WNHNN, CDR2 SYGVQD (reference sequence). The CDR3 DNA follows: TGCGCCAGCAGTGAGGGTCCGGGTGAGCAGTACTTC. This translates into CASSEGPGEQYF.

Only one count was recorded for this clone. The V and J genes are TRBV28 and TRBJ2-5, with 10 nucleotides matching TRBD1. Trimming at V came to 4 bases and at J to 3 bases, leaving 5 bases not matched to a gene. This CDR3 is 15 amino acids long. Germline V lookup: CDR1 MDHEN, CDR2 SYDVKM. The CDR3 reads CASSSPGQGKETQYF. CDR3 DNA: TGTGCCAGCAGTTCTCCGGGACAGGGGAAAGAGACCCAGTACTTC.

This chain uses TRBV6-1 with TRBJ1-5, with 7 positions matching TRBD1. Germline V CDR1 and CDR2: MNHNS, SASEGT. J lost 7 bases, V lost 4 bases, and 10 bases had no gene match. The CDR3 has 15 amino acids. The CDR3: CASSGNIQGRQPQHF. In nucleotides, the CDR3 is TGTGCCAGCAGTGGGAATATACAGGGGAGGCAGCCCCAGCATTTT.

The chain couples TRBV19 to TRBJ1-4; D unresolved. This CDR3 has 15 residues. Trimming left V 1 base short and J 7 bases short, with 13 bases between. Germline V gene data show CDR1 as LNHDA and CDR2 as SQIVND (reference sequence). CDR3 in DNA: TGTGCCAGTAGTATAGGAACGGCAGAATCTGAAAAACTGTTTTTT. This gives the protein CASSIGTAESEKLFF.

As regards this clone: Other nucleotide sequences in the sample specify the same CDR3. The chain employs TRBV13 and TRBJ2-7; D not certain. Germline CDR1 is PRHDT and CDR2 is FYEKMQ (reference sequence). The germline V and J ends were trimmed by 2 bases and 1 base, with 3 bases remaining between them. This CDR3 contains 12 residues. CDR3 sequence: CASSLSSYEQYF. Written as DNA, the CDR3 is TGTGCCAGCAGCTTAAGTTCCTACGAGCAGTACTTC. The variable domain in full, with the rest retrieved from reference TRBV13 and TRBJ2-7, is AAGVIQSPRHLIKEKRETATLKCYPIPRHDTVYWYQQGPGQDPQFLISFYEKMQSDKGSIPDRFSAQQFSDYHSELNMSSLELGDSALYFCASSLSSYEQYFGPGTRLTVT.

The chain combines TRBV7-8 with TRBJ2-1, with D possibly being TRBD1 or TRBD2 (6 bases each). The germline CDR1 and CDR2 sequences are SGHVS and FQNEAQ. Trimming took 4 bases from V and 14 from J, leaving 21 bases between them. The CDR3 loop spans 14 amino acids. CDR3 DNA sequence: TGTGCCAGCAGCTACACGCGGGGACAATCCACCAAGTTCTTC. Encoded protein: CASSYTRGQSTKFF.

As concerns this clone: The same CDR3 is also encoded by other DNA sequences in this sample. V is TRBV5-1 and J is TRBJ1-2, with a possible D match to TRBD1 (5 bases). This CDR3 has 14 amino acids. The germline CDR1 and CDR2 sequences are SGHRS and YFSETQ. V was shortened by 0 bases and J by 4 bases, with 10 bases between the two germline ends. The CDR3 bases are TGCGCCAGCAGCTTGGAGGGGAGCCTCTATGGCTACACCTTC. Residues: CASSLEGSLYGYTF. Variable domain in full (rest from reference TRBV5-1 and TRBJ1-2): KAGVTQTPRYLIKTRGQQVTLSCSPISGHRSVSWYQQTPGQGLQFLFEYFSETQRNKGNFPGRFSGRQFSNSRSEMNVSTLELGDSALYLCASSLEGSLYGYTFGSGTRLTVV.

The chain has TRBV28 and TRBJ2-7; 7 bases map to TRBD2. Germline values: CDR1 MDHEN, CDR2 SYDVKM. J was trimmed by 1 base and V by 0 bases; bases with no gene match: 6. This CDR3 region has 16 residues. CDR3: CASSLWGGSTSYEQYF. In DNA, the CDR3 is TGTGCCAGCAGTTTATGGGGGGGGTCTACGTCCTACGAGCAGTACTTC.

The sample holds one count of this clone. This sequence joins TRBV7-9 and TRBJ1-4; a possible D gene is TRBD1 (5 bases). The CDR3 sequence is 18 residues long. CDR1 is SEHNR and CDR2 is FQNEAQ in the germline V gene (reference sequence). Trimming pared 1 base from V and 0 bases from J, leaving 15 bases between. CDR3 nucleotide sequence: TGTGCCAGCAGCTTAGTTCGGCAGGGTATTGCAACTAATGAAAAACTGTTTTTT. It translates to CASSLVRQGIATNEKLFF.

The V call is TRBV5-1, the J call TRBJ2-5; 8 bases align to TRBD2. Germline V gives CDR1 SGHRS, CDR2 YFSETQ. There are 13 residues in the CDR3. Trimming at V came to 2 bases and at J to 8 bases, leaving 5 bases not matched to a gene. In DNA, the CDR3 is TGCGCCAGCAGCTTTAACCGGGAGGGCACCCAGTACTTC. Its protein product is CASSFNREGTQYF.

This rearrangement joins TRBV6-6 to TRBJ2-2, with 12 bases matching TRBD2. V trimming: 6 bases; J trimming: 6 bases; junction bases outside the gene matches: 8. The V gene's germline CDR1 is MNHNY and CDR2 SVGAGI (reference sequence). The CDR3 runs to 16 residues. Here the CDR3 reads CASRQGTSGRPGELFF. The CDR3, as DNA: TGTGCCAGCAGACAGGGAACTAGCGGGAGGCCCGGGGAGCTGTTTTTT.

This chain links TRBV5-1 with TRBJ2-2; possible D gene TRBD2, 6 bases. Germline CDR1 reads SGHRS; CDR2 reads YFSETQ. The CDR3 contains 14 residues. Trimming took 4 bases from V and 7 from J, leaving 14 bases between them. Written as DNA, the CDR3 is TGCGCCAGCAGCCCCGGGCGGGACGTCGGGGAGCTGTTTTTT. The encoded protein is CASSPGRDVGELFF.

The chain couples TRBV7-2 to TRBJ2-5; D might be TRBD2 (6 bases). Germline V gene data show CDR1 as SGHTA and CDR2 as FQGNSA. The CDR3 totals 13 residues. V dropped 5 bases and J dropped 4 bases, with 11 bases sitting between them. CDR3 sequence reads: CASSLGGPETQYF. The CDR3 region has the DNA TGTGCCAGCAGCCTCGGGGGTCCAGAGACCCAGTACTTC.

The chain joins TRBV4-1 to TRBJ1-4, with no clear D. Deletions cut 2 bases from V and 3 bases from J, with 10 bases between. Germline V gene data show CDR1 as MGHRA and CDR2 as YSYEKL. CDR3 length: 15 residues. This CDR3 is CASSQWGSSNEKLFF. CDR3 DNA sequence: TGCGCCAGCAGCCAATGGGGTTCATCTAATGAAAAACTGTTTTTT.

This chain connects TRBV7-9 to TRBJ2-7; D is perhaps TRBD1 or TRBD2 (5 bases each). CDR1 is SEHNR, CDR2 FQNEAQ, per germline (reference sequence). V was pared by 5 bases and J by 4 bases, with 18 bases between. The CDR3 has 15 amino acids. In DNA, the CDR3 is TGTGCCAGCAGCCAGGGTCCGGGGTCTGAGTACGAGCAGTACTTC. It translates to CASSQGPGSEYEQYF.

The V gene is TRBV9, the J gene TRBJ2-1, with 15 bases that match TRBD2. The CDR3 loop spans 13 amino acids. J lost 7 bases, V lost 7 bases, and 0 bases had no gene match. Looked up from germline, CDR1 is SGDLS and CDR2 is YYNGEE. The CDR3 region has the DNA TGTGCCAGCGGGACTAGCGGGAGGAATGAGCAGTTCTTC. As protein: CASGTSGRNEQFF.

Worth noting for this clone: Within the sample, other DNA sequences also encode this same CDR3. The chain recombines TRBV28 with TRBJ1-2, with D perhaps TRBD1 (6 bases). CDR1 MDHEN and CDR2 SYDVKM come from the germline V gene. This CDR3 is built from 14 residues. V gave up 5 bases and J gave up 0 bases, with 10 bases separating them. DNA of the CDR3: TGTGCCAGCAGTGGGGGGGGCCCTAACTATGGCTACACCTTC. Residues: CASSGGGPNYGYTF.

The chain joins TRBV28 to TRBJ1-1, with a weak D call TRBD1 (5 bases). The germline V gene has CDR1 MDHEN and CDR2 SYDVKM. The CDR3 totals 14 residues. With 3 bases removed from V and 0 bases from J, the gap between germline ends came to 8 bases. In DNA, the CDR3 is TGTGCCAGCAGTTTCCGGGGGGTGAACACTGAAGCTTTCTTT. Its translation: CASSFRGVNTEAFF.

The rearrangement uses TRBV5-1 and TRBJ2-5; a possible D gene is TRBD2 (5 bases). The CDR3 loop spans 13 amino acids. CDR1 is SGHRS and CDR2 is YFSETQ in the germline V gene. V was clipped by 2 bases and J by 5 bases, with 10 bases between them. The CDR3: CASSFEGEETQYF. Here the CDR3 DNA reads TGCGCCAGCAGCTTCGAGGGAGAGGAGACCCAGTACTTC.

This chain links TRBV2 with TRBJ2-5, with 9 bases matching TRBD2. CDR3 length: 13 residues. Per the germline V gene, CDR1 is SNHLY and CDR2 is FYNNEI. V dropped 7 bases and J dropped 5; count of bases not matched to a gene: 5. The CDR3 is CASNLSGRETQYF. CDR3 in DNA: TGTGCCAGCAACCTAAGCGGGAGGGAGACCCAGTACTTC.

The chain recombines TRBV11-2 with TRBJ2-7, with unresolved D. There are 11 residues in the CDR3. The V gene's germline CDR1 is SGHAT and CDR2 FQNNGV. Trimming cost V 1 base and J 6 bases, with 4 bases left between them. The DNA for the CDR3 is TGTGCCAGCAGCTTAGCGGGCGAGCAGTACTTC. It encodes CASSLAGEQYF.

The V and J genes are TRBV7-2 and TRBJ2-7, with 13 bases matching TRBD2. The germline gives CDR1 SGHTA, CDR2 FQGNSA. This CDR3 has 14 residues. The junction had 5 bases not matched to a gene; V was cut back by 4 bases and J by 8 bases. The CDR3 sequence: CASSYGTSGDQQYF. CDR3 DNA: TGTGCCAGCAGCTATGGGACTAGCGGGGATCAGCAGTACTTC.

CDR3 amino acids: CAWTPPAQPQHF. DNA of the CDR3: TGTGCCTGGACGCCCCCCGCGCAGCCCCAGCATTTT. The rearrangement joins TRBV30 to TRBJ1-5; D remains unclear. The V gene lost 4 bases and the J gene lost 7 bases, with 11 bases spanning the gap. CDR3 size: 12 residues. Germline assignment: CDR1 GTSNPN and CDR2 SVGIG (reference sequence).

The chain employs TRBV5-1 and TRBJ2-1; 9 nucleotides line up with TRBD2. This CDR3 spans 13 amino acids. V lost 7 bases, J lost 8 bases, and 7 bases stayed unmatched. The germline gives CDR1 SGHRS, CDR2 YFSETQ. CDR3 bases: TGCGCCAGCTCCCGGGTAGCGGGAGATGAGCAGTTCTTC. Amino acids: CASSRVAGDEQFF.

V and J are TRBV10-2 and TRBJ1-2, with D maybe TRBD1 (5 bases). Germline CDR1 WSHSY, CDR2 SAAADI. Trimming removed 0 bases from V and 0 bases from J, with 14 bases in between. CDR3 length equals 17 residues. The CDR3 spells CASSESSRGLANYGYTF. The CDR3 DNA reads TGCGCCAGCAGTGAGTCGAGTAGGGGCTTAGCTAACTATGGCTACACCTTC.

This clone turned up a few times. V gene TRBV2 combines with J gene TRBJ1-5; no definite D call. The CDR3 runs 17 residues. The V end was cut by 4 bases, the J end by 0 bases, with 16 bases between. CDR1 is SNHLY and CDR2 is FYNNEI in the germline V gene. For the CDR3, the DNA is TGTGCCAGCAGTGGACACCTGCCCGAGATTAGCAATCAGCCCCAGCATTTT. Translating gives CASSGHLPEISNQPQHF. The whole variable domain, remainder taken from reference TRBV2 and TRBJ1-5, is EPEVTQTPSHQVTQMGQEVILRCVPISNHLYFYWYRQILGQKVEFLVSFYNNEISEKSEIFDDQFSVERPDGSNFTLKIRSTKLEDSAMYFCASSGHLPEISNQPQHFGDGTRLSIL.

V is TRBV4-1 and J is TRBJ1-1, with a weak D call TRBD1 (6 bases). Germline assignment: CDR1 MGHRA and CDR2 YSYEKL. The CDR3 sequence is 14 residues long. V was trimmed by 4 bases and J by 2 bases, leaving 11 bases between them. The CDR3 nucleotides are TGCGCCAGCAGCCTGAAGACAGGCAACACTGAAGCTTTCTTT. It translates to CASSLKTGNTEAFF.

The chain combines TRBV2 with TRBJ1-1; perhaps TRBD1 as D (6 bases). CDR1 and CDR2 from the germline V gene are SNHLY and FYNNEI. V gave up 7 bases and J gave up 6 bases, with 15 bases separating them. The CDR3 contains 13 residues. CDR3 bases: TGTGCCAGCACGAGCCAACGGACAGCTGAAGCTTTCTTT. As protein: CASTSQRTAEAFF.

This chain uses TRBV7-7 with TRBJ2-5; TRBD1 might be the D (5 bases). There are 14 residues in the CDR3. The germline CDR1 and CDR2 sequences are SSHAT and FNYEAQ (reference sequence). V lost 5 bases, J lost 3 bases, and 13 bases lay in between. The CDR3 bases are TGTGCCAGCAGCAATTACCGACAGAAAGAGACCCAGTACTTC. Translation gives CASSNYRQKETQYF.